This TCR beta chain was identified during a study of shared clonotypes between healthy human individuals. General study findings and limits: Sampling covered nothing but blood. Tissue TCR repertoires likely differ from those found in blood.

V was pared by 3 bases and J by 0 bases, with 14 bases between. The germline V gene encodes CDR1 MDHEN and CDR2 SYDVKM. CDR3 length: 16 amino acids. A word on this clone: Its antigen remains unknown.

Naive CD8 cells comprised CD45RO-negative, CCR7-positively selected cells, excluding terminally differentiated effector memory CD45RA+ cells. Profiled with immunoSEQ multiplex PCR; TCRdb holds only in-frame clones, not every one. Of over 2,000,000 clones in the sample, around 95% were seen once. The material sequenced was naive CD8+ T cells from PBMCs. The origin of this receptor is a man between 18 and 35 years old in good health. Some clones in this sample may be carry-over from other donors' samples. This sequence joins TRBV28 and TRBJ1-1; D call uncertain. DNA of the CDR3: TGTGCCAGCAGTTTCGTTCCGGCCGTTATGAACACTGAAGCTTTCTTT. This encodes CASSFVPAVMNTEAFF.